The present T cell receptor beta chain was sequenced within a study of cytomegalovirus exposure and HLA in healthy donors listed by TCRdb under 2017. With respect to the entire study: An earlier analysis of approximately 600 of the donors reported 250 to 350 Gb of sequence data and approximately 110 million unique TCR beta sequences from about 180 million T cells. An early release that covered about 640 HLA-typed donors contained around 300 gigabases of sequencing data and about 84 million unique TCR sequences. Of the roughly 400 genotyped donors, about 80% fell in the genetic ancestry cluster associated with self-reported Caucasian donors. The study aimed to test whether signatures of past pathogen exposure could be identified by cataloging public T cell receptors. Using immunosequencing, the study profiled T cell repertoires from 666 subjects and related those repertoires to cytomegalovirus serostatus. Along with the approximately 620-subject first cohort, a separate validation cohort of over a hundred different subjects was used. High-throughput TCR immunosequencing, statistical association of individual TCRs with disease status, and machine learning were combined to predict cytomegalovirus infection status. A later analysis re-analyzed previously published TCR beta repertoires from 600 to 850 donors and added high-resolution HLA genotyping to study TCR occurrence patterns. The later analysis used no new phenotypic data to find candidate immune exposures, relying instead on TCR beta sequences and their occurrence across donors. To decide whether each TCR beta V gene segment behaved as functional or pseudogenic, an earlier analysis of approximately 620 of the donors relied on high-throughput TCR beta sequencing. Alongside the repertoire data, information on donor age, sex, ethnicity and CMV serostatus was compiled. In a later genetic analysis, genome-wide SNP genotypes for about three fifths of the roughly 670 donors were used, and that subset was treated as a discovery cohort. Every repertoire in the discovery cohort had been generated on one and the same sequencing platform. Both class I and class II loci were covered by HLA typing, at four-digit resolution. Typing coverage varied by locus: roughly 629-630 donors for A, B, C, DRB1 and DQB1; 522 for DQA1; about 590 for DPA1; around 450 for DPB1. Four to six DR-DQ haplotypes were handled as single units for association and clustering, since linkage in the cohort was strong. Among about 390 genotyped donors of the cohort, an average of roughly 240,000 unique TCR beta nucleotide sequences were sequenced per donor, roughly a sixth of them non-productive.

General study outcomes and caveats: According to a later analysis, TCR association rates differed among HLA loci, with DRB1 alleles showing the most associated TCRs and HLA-C alleles showing the fewest. The earlier analysis of 450 to 700 of the donors excluded roughly 17 rarely observed V segments, including chromosome 9 orphons, because counts were too low. At a false discovery rate of 0.05, a later analysis linked 16,000 or so TCR beta sequences to specific HLA alleles. A further reported finding was that TCR beta sequences accurately predicted the HLA-A and HLA-B alleles for most subjects in the first cohort. The presence/absence analyses assumed that sequencing depth was roughly uniform across donors, and that assumption may not be true. Most CMV-associated TCR beta chains appeared to be HLA-restricted in a later analysis, and the HLA associations seemed to be driven largely by CMV exposure. In an earlier analysis of some 550 of the donors, most TCR beta V segments were observed in productive rearrangements about 87% or about 30% of the time, broadly matching IMGT annotations. A later analysis reported that several top co-occurrence clusters appeared linked to parvovirus B19, influenza, CMV and Epstein-Barr virus. A later genetic analysis reported fewer N-insertions in productive TCRs among donors in an Asian-associated ancestry cluster than the roughly 700-donor mean. Most TCR sequences were observed very rarely across donors, whereas some public TCRs were present in many individuals. In a later analysis, HLA-associated TCR beta chains were found to be more clonally expanded and to have lower generation probabilities than equally common non-associated chains. The only immune exposure information available for the cohort was CMV serostatus. In vitro tests confirmed that a few of the cytomegalovirus-associated TCR beta chains recognize cytomegalovirus antigens. A total of some 180 TCR beta chains were listed by the study as associated with cytomegalovirus. Because some donors lacked HLA typing at each locus, the association tests relied only on the typed subset. Linkage disequilibrium might explain the correlated functional status among segregating V segments, but an unknown experimental factor could not be ruled out. In a later genetic analysis, a missense DCLRE1C variant was associated with V-gene and J-gene trimming of TCR beta chains, and the association was replicated in an independent cohort. A group of highly shared sequence variants was considered likely to be a technical artifact of the sequencing pipeline. When HLA alleles, especially DR and DQ, strongly co-occurred, attributing TCR associations to individual alleles was difficult. Only TCR beta chains were sequenced in this cohort, and the absence of alpha or paired-chain data limited detectable features. Cytomegalovirus status was reported to be diagnosed by the classifier with high specificity and sensitivity in both the original and validation cohorts. According to the authors, the approach could potentially be generalized to other disease states and immunological phenotypes.

Concerning this clone itself: The target of this receptor is not known. No much larger clone exists at a distance of one base, and base qualities are not known.

The method was the immunoSEQ multiplex PCR assay. For the multiplex PCR, a mixture combining 60 forward primers for TCR Vbeta segments and 13 reverse primers for TCR Jbeta segments was used. Amplification of the CDR3 region of rearranged TCR beta genes was performed with a multiplex PCR assay on genomic DNA. The amplified TCR beta libraries were sequenced on the Illumina HiSeq System as 87-base-pair reads. Per the original workflow: Across the 700 or so repertoires, a later analysis counted 78 million or so unique TCR beta chains, around 11 million of which were shared by at least two donors. Raw reads were error-corrected and collapsed into unique sequences by a nearest-neighbor algorithm in which closely related sequences were merged to remove PCR and sequencing errors. V, D and J gene segments were assigned by aligning CDR3 sequences to IMGT reference sequences. For a sequence to be retained, at least a six-nucleotide match to both a V gene segment and a J gene segment was required. A rearrangement was called productive if the CDR3 had no stop codons and remained in frame with V and J, and every other rearrangement was called non-productive. Following IMGT convention, CDR3 was defined as the stretch from the second conserved V-encoded cysteine to the conserved J-encoded phenylalanine. In an earlier analysis of more than 550 of the donors, sequences lacking an unambiguous match to a single V gene segment were excluded. An earlier analysis of fewer than 650 of the donors classified V segments as functional when productive rearrangements were above 56.7% and as segregating when the standard deviation between donors was above 5%. To diagnose cytomegalovirus status from the catalog of TCR beta chain sequences, a statistical classification framework was built. V and J gene assignment, in a later analysis, came from comparing TCR nucleotide sequences with IMGT/GENE-DB human TR gene sequences. Using the TCRdist pipeline, a later analysis assigned CDR3 sequences along with most-parsimonious VDJ recombination scenarios. In a later analysis, each TCR beta chain was defined by its CDR3 amino acid sequence together with its V-gene family, and reads without a unique V-gene family were excluded. In a later analysis, a few hundred highly shared, low-generation-probability nucleotide sequences were removed to address suspected cross-contamination and a sequencing artifact. For each public chain, a later analysis derived a clonal expansion index from normalized ranks of inferred template counts within each repertoire. In a later analysis, generation probabilities were computed with a VDJ recombination model fitted to out-of-frame rearrangements, and the resulting probabilities were checked against IGoR. In a later analysis, TCR-TCR, TCR-HLA and TCR-CMV co-occurrence was scored with hypergeometric tests, and a repertoire-size bias correction was applied to TCR pairs. A later analysis estimated false discovery rates by permuting HLA or CMV assignments 20 times. In a later analysis, co-occurring TCRs were grouped with DBSCAN, and TCRdist sequence similarity was added when clustering was performed within HLA-allele-positive subsets. Repertoires with fewer than 30,000 or more than 120,000 public chains were left out of co-occurrence clustering, as were a few repertoires with anomalous nucleotide sharing. Here the immuneACCESS table is served through TCRdb, limited to in-frame sequences with V and J called. Missing clones are a known gap in these copies; in checked studies unresolved V genes cover under half, and the rest lacks a known reason. Clonal size and the V and J genes are those of that table, whereas D and trimming came from the DNA. The sample has about 95,000 clones on record, around four fifths of them singletons. About 4% of the sample is taken by the ten largest.

The cohort was made up of roughly 670 healthy bone marrow donors. At the time of sampling, every cohort member was nominally healthy, though immune exposures that went unrecorded were likely present. The donor was CMV seropositive and was included in the group of around 300 seropositive cohort members. A peripheral blood sample was provided by each donor, and peripheral blood mononuclear cells were used for TCR beta sequencing. Genomic DNA was extracted from the blood cell samples with the Qiagen DNeasy Blood Extraction Kit. The sequencing sample was made of PBMCs. This clonotype was sampled from a woman aged 40 to 55 in good health and CMV-seropositive.

The nucleotides are TGTGCCAGCAGCCCCGGACAGGTGAACACTGAAGCTTTCTTT. Translated, it reads CASSPGQVNTEAFF. The sequence is built from TRBV7-9 and TRBJ1-1, with TRBD1 matching 7 junction bases. Reading the germline V gene (reference sequence) gives CDR1 SEHNR and CDR2 FQNEAQ. The CDR3, from cysteine to phenylalanine, totals 14 residues. CDR3 DNA is the only sequence kept; it has 42 bases, read in frame from the first base. Ends trimmed: V by 5 bases, J by 0 bases; bases unmatched to a gene: 3. Outside the CDR3, residues come from the reference TRBV7-9 and TRBJ1-1 proteins, so the full variable domain is: DTGVSQNPRHKITKRGQNVTFRCDPISEHNRLYWYRQTLGQGPEFLTYFQNEAQLEKSRLLSDRFSAERPKGSFSTLEIQRTEQGDSAMYLCASSPGQVNTEAFFGQGTRLTVV.